This passage covers 27 T cell receptor beta chains from one sample sequenced in a study of tumor-infiltrating lymphocytes in primary liver carcinoma. Total RNA (approximately 0.5 ug) served as template for TCR beta cDNA synthesis primed by a constant-region primer. Amplification in three nested multiplex PCR rounds with slightly modified ARM-PCR gave rise to TCR beta libraries. TRBV1-TRBV30 forward primers paired with a C-beta reverse primer drove the first two PCR rounds, about 10 cycles each. Using its own MiXCR run on the multiplex PCR reads, TCRdb lists one record per CDR3 protein. The repertoire consists of approximately 300,000 distinct CDR3 sequences, with 65% occurring once and the leading ten covering approximately 9%. Germline DNA was also extracted, while the blood RNA originated from unsorted whole blood. Sample: peripheral blood. The receptors derive from a man in his forties with primary liver carcinoma and hepatitis B virus infection.

The table lists this clonotype with many counts. CDR3 region: CASSQDRNTEAFF. DNA of the CDR3: TGCGCCAGCAGCCAAGACAGGAACACTGAAGCTTTCTTT. The chain has TRBV4-3 and TRBJ1-1; D call uncertain. Germline lookup yields CDR1 LGHNA and CDR2 YSLEER. This CDR3 has 13 amino acids. V lost 0 bases and J 1 base, leaving 3 bases between the germline ends.

The chain employs TRBV28 and TRBJ1-6; D possibly corresponds to TRBD1 (5 bases). Germline lookup yields CDR1 MDHEN and CDR2 SYDVKM. The V end was cut by 6 bases, the J end by 4 bases, with 13 bases between. The CDR3 has 15 amino acids. CDR3: CASSSQEGYNSPLHF. CDR3 nucleotides: TGTGCCAGCAGCTCACAGGAAGGTTATAATTCACCCCTCCACTTT.

Comment on this clonotype: No conserved phenylalanine or tryptophan is present at the end of the CDR3, so a read error is the likely explanation. The genes are TRBV28 and TRBJ2-6; TRBD1 is a possible D gene (7 bases). The germline CDR1 and CDR2 sequences are MDHEN and SYDVKM. This CDR3 has 18 amino acids. This CDR3 reads CASSLTGTATSGANVLTL. The CDR3 DNA sequence: TGTGCTAGCAGCCTGACAGGGACTGCCACCTCTGGGGCCAACGTCCTGACTTTA.

The chain employs TRBV28 and TRBJ2-3, with D possibly being TRBD1 (6 bases). Germline CDR1 reads MDHEN; CDR2 reads SYDVKM. Deletions cut 5 bases from V and 4 bases from J, with 13 bases between. The CDR3 has 14 residues. The CDR3 loop is CASSSEGHADTQYF. CDR3 DNA: TGTGCCAGCAGTAGCGAGGGACACGCAGATACGCAGTATTTT.

On this clonotype itself: A much larger clone sits a single nucleotide away, making a read error possible. The J gene is TRBJ2-1, the V gene TRBV5-4, with a tentative D call TRBD2 (5 bases). The CDR3 totals 15 residues. Germline V gene sequence: CDR1 SGHNT, CDR2 YYREEE (reference sequence). V lost 3 bases to trimming and J lost 6 bases, with 16 bases between them. The CDR3 DNA reads TGTGCCAGCAGCTCCGGGGTCGCCAGCCCCAATGAGCAGTTCTTC. Translating it yields CASSSGVASPNEQFF.

The chain carries TRBV30 and TRBJ2-3; D remains ambiguous. The V and J ends lost 0 bases and 4 bases respectively, with 5 bases between them. Germline V CDR1 and CDR2: GTSNPN, SVGIG (reference sequence). This CDR3 is built from 12 residues. As DNA, the CDR3 is TGTGCCTGGAGTGTAGGTGCAGATACGCAGTATTTT. Protein sequence: CAWSVGADTQYF.

This clonotype was counted many times. This sequence joins TRBV4-1 and TRBJ2-5; D gene ambiguous. V dropped 1 base and J dropped 3 bases, with 6 bases sitting between them. Germline V gives CDR1 MGHRA, CDR2 YSYEKL. The CDR3 extends over 13 amino acids. The CDR3: CASSQGPEETQYF. The CDR3 DNA sequence: TGCGCCAGCAGCCAAGGGCCTGAAGAGACCCAGTACTTC.

In the case of this clonotype: A much larger clone is a single base away; this may be a read error. CDR3 bases: TGCAGCGTTGGGAAGCCCGGCTATGGCTACACCTTC. As protein: CSVGKPGYGYTF. This chain connects TRBV29-1 to TRBJ1-2; D call uncertain. Germline CDR1 is SQVTM and CDR2 is ANQGSEA. V lost 4 bases and J lost 4, with 10 bases in between. This CDR3 region has 12 residues.

The chain has TRBV11-1 and TRBJ2-2, with TRBD1 as a possible D gene (5 bases). CDR1 is SGHAT, CDR2 FQDESV, per germline (reference sequence). This CDR3 is 15 amino acids long. V lost 3 bases to trimming and J lost 5 bases, with 13 bases between them. CDR3 protein: CASSFHGQGTGELFF. CDR3 DNA sequence: TGTGCCAGCAGCTTTCATGGTCAGGGAACCGGGGAGCTGTTTTTT.

This clonotype has more than one count but fewer than ten. The CDR3 region is CASSSRDSYNEQFF. The CDR3 coding sequence is TGTGCCAGCAGCTCCCGGGACTCCTACAATGAGCAGTTCTTC. The rearrangement links TRBV7-6 to TRBJ2-1; a weak D match, TRBD2 (5 bases). Per germline, CDR1 SGHVS and CDR2 FNYEAQ. This CDR3 has 14 amino acids. Trimming cost V 4 bases and J 0 bases, with 7 bases left between them.

This clonotype was detected a few times. This chain links TRBV6-2 or TRBV6-3 with TRBJ2-5; D might be TRBD2 (6 bases). V was shortened by 6 bases and J by 5 bases, with 28 bases between the two germline ends. This CDR3 comprises 18 residues. Per the germline V gene, CDR1 is MNHEY and CDR2 is SVGEGT. The chain's CDR3 is CASSPTLRTIGRRETQYF. The CDR3 DNA reads as TGTGCCAGCAGCCCTACCCTTCGGACTATCGGGAGAAGGGAGACCCAGTACTTC.

The gene calls are TRBV12-3 or TRBV12-4 and TRBJ1-4; no reliable D call. This CDR3 region has 13 residues. CDR3 sequence reads: CVGSLFEGEKLFF. The CDR3 bases are TGTGTCGGCAGTTTATTTGAGGGTGAAAAACTGTTTTTT.

To note about this clonotype: In this CDR3 the conserved last residue, phenylalanine or tryptophan, is missing, so a read error is likely. This sequence joins TRBV11-2 and TRBJ1-1; D remains ambiguous. The CDR3 covers 13 residues. V lost 1 base and J lost 2, with 5 bases in between. Germline CDR1 is SGHAT and CDR2 is FQNNGV. The CDR3 DNA reads as TGTGCCAGCAGCTTAGGACCAAACACTGAAGCTTTCCTT. This translates into CASSLGPNTEAFL.

A note on this clonotype: Mismatch with germline at one junction end may stem from a read error. The chain employs TRBV29-1 and TRBJ1-1; the D is unclear. From germline, CDR1 is SQVTM and CDR2 ANQGSEA. The CDR3 is made up of 13 amino acids. In nucleotides, the CDR3 is TGCAGCGCCGGGTACGCGCTGAACACTGAAGTTTTCTTT. Its protein product is CSAGYALNTEVFF.

V is TRBV5-4 and J is TRBJ2-2, with D perhaps TRBD2 (5 bases). Germline-derived CDR1 and CDR2 are SGHNT and YYREEE (reference sequence). The V gene lost 0 bases and the J gene lost 7 bases, with 16 bases spanning the gap. The CDR3 totals 16 residues. The DNA for the CDR3 is TGTGCCAGCAGCTTGGTCCGGGAAACCCTCGACGGGGAGCTGTTTTTT. Protein product: CASSLVRETLDGELFF.

This clonotype was seen only a few times. V and J are TRBV7-9 and TRBJ2-3; D uncertain. V lost 6 bases and J lost 2, with 6 bases in between. Germline values: CDR1 SEHNR, CDR2 FQNEAQ (reference sequence). The CDR3 is made up of 12 amino acids. This chain's CDR3 is CASSGDTDTQYF. The DNA of the CDR3 is TGTGCCAGCAGTGGGGACACAGATACGCAGTATTTT.

A note on this clonotype: A read error is possible here, since a much larger clone lies one base away. The chain's CDR3 is CASSQVYPLWGPTGELFF. DNA of the CDR3: TGCGCCAGCAGCCAAGTATACCCCCTCTGGGGTCCTACCGGGGAGCTGTTTTTT. The chain uses TRBV4-1 and TRBJ2-2; no definite D call. The germline V gene encodes CDR1 MGHRA and CDR2 YSYEKL. Trimming stripped 1 base from V and 5 bases from J, with 20 bases between. The CDR3 runs 18 residues.

With respect to this clonotype: The junction departs from the called germline gene at one end, perhaps through a read error. The V and J genes are TRBV29-1 and TRBJ2-7; 7 bases agree with TRBD2. The CDR3 is 13 amino acids. Germline values: CDR1 SQVTM, CDR2 ANQGSEA. The CDR3 DNA reads as TGCAGCGTAACCTGGACGGGGAGGGGAGAGCAGTACTTT. Translation: CSVTWTGRGEQYF.

With regard to this clonotype: One end of the junction does not line up with germline, which may come from a read error. V and J are TRBV5-1 and TRBJ2-3, with D possibly being TRBD1 (6 bases). This CDR3 is 16 amino acids long. Per the germline V gene, CDR1 is SGHRS and CDR2 is YFSETQ. In nucleotides, the CDR3 is TGCGCCAGCATCTTGAACGGCAGGGGAAGTACAGTTACGCAGTATTTT. As protein: CASILNGRGSTVTQYF.

The CDR3 loop is CASNLNTGGDIQYF. The DNA for the CDR3 is TGTGCCAGCAACCTCAATACTGGGGGTGACATTCAGTACTTC. The J gene is TRBJ2-4, the V gene TRBV12-3 or TRBV12-4, with D tentatively TRBD1 or TRBD2 (5 bases each). The V end lost 7 bases, the J end lost 8 bases, and 18 bases lay between the germline ends. This CDR3 spans 14 amino acids.

This clonotype occurred a few times. One end of the junction is discordant with germline, which a read error may explain. The CDR3 nucleotides read TGTGCCAACAGCTTTAGAACTAGCACAGATACGCAGTATTTT. This gives the protein CANSFRTSTDTQYF. This chain joins TRBV11-1 and TRBJ2-3; no definite D call. The CDR3 is 14 residues long. Germline CDR1 reads SGHAT; CDR2 reads FQDESV (reference sequence).

V and J are TRBV2 and TRBJ2-3; no clear D gene. This CDR3 comprises 14 residues. Trimming took 0 bases from V and 5 from J, leaving 9 bases between them. Germline V lookup: CDR1 SNHLY, CDR2 FYNNEI. As DNA, the CDR3 is TGTGCCAGCAGTGAAGCCCCCAGAGAAGATACGCAGTATTTT. Amino acid sequence: CASSEAPREDTQYF.

On this clonotype: Just one base apart from a much larger clone, this may be a read error. The chain combines TRBV6-5 with TRBJ2-7, with TRBD1 matching 8 bases. This CDR3 has 15 residues. CDR1 and CDR2 from the germline V gene are MNHEY and SVGAGI. CDR3 sequence: CVTEYGQGGSYEQYF. The CDR3 region has the DNA TGTGTCACCGAGTATGGACAGGGAGGTTCCTACGAGCAGTACTTC.

This clonotype was seen a single time. This CDR3 is missing its conserved last phenylalanine or tryptophan, likely due to a read error. V gene TRBV12-3 or TRBV12-4 combines with J gene TRBJ1-1; D may be TRBD1 (5 bases). The CDR3 is made up of 14 amino acids. CDR3 loop: CACSSGDSHAEAFL. The CDR3 DNA reads as TGTGCCTGCAGCTCGGGCGACAGCCACGCTGAAGCTTTCCTT.

Points on this clonotype: The junction does not match germline at one end; this may be a read error. The J gene is TRBJ2-7, the V gene TRBV14; a weak D match, TRBD2 (5 bases). Germline loops: CDR1 SGHDN, CDR2 FVKESK. The CDR3 has 14 residues. CDR3 nucleotides: TGTGCCAGCAGCCTCGGGATGGGGAATTATGAGCGGTACTTC. It yields the protein CASSLGMGNYERYF.

This chain connects TRBV28 to TRBJ2-1; 8 positions match TRBD2. Losses at the gene ends were 6 bases for V and 7 bases for J; bases not matched to a gene: 11. The germline V gene encodes CDR1 MDHEN and CDR2 SYDVKM. The CDR3 is made up of 15 amino acids. The CDR3 sequence: CASSPTAGGRNEQFF. CDR3 DNA: TGTGCCAGCAGCCCTACGGCGGGAGGAAGGAATGAGCAGTTCTTC.

The rearrangement links TRBV7-9 to TRBJ2-1; D unresolved. The CDR3 has 14 amino acids. Trimming cost V 8 bases and J 5 bases, with 16 bases left between them. The germline gives CDR1 SEHNR, CDR2 FQNEAQ (reference sequence). The CDR3 is CASGSDTAHNEQFF. DNA for the CDR3: TGTGCCAGCGGCTCAGACACTGCCCACAATGAGCAGTTCTTC. Full variable domain (remainder filled in from reference TRBV7-9 and TRBJ2-1): DTGVSQNPRHKITKRGQNVTFRCDPISEHNRLYWYRQTLGQGPEFLTYFQNEAQLEKSRLLSDRFSAERPKGSFSTLEIQRTEQGDSAMYLCASGSDTAHNEQFFGPGTRLTVL.